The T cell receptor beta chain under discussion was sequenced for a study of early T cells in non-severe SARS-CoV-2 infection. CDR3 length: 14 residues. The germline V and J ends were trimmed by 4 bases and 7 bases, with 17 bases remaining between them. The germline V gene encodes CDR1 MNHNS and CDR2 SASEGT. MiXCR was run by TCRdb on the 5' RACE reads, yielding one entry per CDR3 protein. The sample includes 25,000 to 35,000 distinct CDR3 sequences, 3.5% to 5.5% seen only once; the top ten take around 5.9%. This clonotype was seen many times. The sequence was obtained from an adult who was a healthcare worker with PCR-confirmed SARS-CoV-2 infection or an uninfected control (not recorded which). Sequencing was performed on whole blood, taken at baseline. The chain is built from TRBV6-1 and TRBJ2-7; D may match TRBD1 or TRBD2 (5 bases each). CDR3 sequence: CASSVEGWSGEQYF. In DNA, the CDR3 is TGTGCCAGCAGTGTTGAGGGGTGGTCGGGAGAGCAGTACTTC.